The 10 T cell receptor beta chains below all came from one sample that was sequenced in a study of blood T cells in healthy people across ages. Combining a sample-barcoded 5' primer with a J-beta primer mix, a second PCR ran for 7 to 11 cycles. TCRdb reprocessed the 5' RACE reads via MiXCR and lists one record per CDR3 protein. The sample lists around 1,900,000 distinct CDR3 sequences, about 39% seen once, with roughly 23% in the top ten. Sequencing was performed on blood. These receptors all come from a human donor in good health.

This clonotype has just a few counts. The chain recombines TRBV6-5 with TRBJ2-1, with D possibly called TRBD1 or TRBD2 (5 bases each). With 10 bases removed from V and 2 bases from J, the gap between germline ends came to 12 bases. The germline CDR1 and CDR2 sequences are MNHEY and SVGAGI. The CDR3 consists of 13 residues. The DNA for the CDR3 is TGTGCCACCGGGACGAGTACCTACAATGAGCAGTTCTTC. Translated: CATGTSTYNEQFF.

This clonotype was observed once. One end of the junction is discordant with germline, which a read error may explain. The rearrangement uses TRBV15 and TRBJ2-4, with D possibly TRBD2 on 5 matching bases. From germline, CDR1 is LNHNV and CDR2 YYDKDF (reference sequence). The CDR3 extends over 14 amino acids. The CDR3 bases are TGTACCACCAGTCAGAGGGTTGGCAAAAACATTCAGTACTTC. Protein sequence: CTTSQRVGKNIQYF. Full variable domain (missing parts from reference TRBV15 and TRBJ2-4): DAMVIQNPRYQVTQFGKPVTLSCSQTLNHNVMYWYQQKSSQAPKLLFHYYDKDFNNEADTPDNFQSRRPNTSFCFLDIRSPGLGDTAMYLCTTSQRVGKNIQYFGAGTRLSVL.

The table lists this clonotype with a few counts. The rearrangement uses TRBV20-1 and TRBJ2-1; TRBD2 might be the D (5 bases). Trimming stripped 6 bases from V and 2 bases from J, with 17 bases between. Germline V gene sequence: CDR1 DFQATT, CDR2 SNEGSKA (reference sequence). The CDR3 totals 15 residues. CDR3 sequence: CSAPSGHSPYNEQFF. Here the CDR3 DNA reads TGCAGTGCCCCGAGCGGTCATAGCCCCTACAATGAGCAGTTCTTC.

This clonotype showed up just a few times. The genes are TRBV9 and TRBJ2-5; D perhaps matches TRBD2 (6 bases). Trimming took off 2 bases at V and 5 bases at J, with 25 bases between the two ends. The CDR3 runs 18 residues. Germline assignment: CDR1 SGDLS and CDR2 YYNGEE. The DNA for the CDR3 is TGTGCCAGCAGCGTCTCCCTCCTCGGTGGGGTAGGAGGGGAGACCCAGTACTTC. This encodes CASSVSLLGGVGGETQYF. The whole variable domain, filled in from reference TRBV9 and TRBJ2-5, reads DSGVTQTPKHLITATGQRVTLRCSPRSGDLSVYWYQQSLDQGLQFLIQYYNGEERAKGNILERFSAQQFPDLHSELNLSSLELGDSALYFCASSVSLLGGVGGETQYFGPGTRLLVL.

The J gene is TRBJ2-7, the V gene TRBV28, with 7 bases aligning to TRBD2. The trim removed 10 bases at V and 2 bases at J, leaving 17 bases unmatched. From germline, CDR1 is MDHEN and CDR2 SYDVKM. This CDR3 region has 16 residues. The CDR3, as DNA: TGTGCCACCACTGGATTATGGGGGGGTAAGACCTACGAGCAGTACTTC. This translates into CATTGLWGGKTYEQYF.

The rearrangement links TRBV9 to TRBJ2-7; no definite D call. The germline V and J ends were trimmed by 0 bases and 3 bases, with 10 bases remaining between them. The germline V gene encodes CDR1 SGDLS and CDR2 YYNGEE. The CDR3 runs 14 residues. CDR3 in DNA: TGTGCCAGCAGCGTAGCGGGCTGGAACTACGAGCAGTACTTC. Its protein product is CASSVAGWNYEQYF.

V is TRBV20-1 and J is TRBJ2-1, with D uncertain. Trimming took 0 bases from V and 9 from J, leaving 12 bases between them. Germline CDR1 DFQATT, CDR2 SNEGSKA (reference sequence). The CDR3 loop spans 13 amino acids. The CDR3: CSAREVSLTEQFF. In DNA, the CDR3 is TGCAGTGCTAGAGAAGTCAGTCTGACTGAGCAGTTCTTC.

This clonotype was recorded once. Germline is not matched at one junction end, which may reflect a read error. V usage is TRBV6-2 or TRBV6-3 and J usage is TRBJ2-7, with 8 nucleotides matching TRBD1. The CDR3 runs to 14 residues. Looked up from germline, CDR1 is MNHEY and CDR2 is SVGEGT. In DNA form, the CDR3 reads TGTGTCAGCAGGGCAGGACAGGGCAGCAACGAGCAGTACTTC. This gives the protein CVSRAGQGSNEQYF.

The chain uses TRBV6-2 or TRBV6-3 and TRBJ2-3; D not resolved. Deletions cut 2 bases from V and 0 bases from J, with 18 bases between. CDR1 and CDR2 from the germline V gene are MNHEY and SVGEGT. The CDR3 has 18 residues. The CDR3 spells CASSYLDGILHSTDTQYF. The CDR3, as DNA: TGTGCCAGCAGTTACCTGGACGGAATACTCCACAGCACAGATACGCAGTATTTT.

J is TRBJ2-5 and V is TRBV20-1; TRBD2 matches at 10 bases. The CDR3 is 15 amino acids. With 4 bases clipped from V and 3 bases from J, the junction kept 8 bases outside the gene matches. The germline CDR1 and CDR2 sequences are DFQATT and SNEGSKA (reference sequence). CDR3: CSAKGLAGVEETQYF. The CDR3 DNA sequence: TGCAGTGCTAAGGGGCTAGCGGGGGTTGAAGAGACCCAGTACTTC.